The source of this T cell receptor (beta chain) is a study of beta chain features in type 1 diabetes. Looking at the study overall: In all, around 99 million sorted cells from all samples were analyzed.

Findings and limits, study-wide: A greater similarity of naive, central memory and Treg TCRB repertoires was seen among patients than among healthy donors. TCRB CDR3s were moderately but significantly shorter in Type 1 diabetes patients in all four CD4+ subsets.

The CDR3 totals 15 residues. V lost 2 bases, J lost 8 bases, and 8 bases stayed unmatched. Germline CDR1 reads SGHAT; CDR2 reads FQNNGV. In the case of this clone: Its antigen remains unidentified.

One heparinised blood draw, averaging about 120 mL, came from each donor. Every isolated RNA sample was fully reverse transcribed, so sequencing captured expressed TCRB transcripts. TCRdb's copy holds only in-frame clones and misses some; the assay was immunoSEQ multiplex PCR. The sample holds 150,000 to 170,000 clones, 10% seen once. This TCR was sampled from a man aged 25-45 years with type 1 diabetes. The sequenced sample consisted of central memory CD4+ T cells from blood. V usage is TRBV11-2 and J usage is TRBJ1-5, with TRBD1 identical over 8 bases. Here the CDR3 reads CASSLPTGGIKPQHF. The CDR3 coding sequence is TGTGCCAGCAGCTTACCTACAGGGGGGATAAAGCCCCAGCATTTT.